These T cell receptor beta chains were read from a single sample in a study of T cell changes during pregnancy in multiple sclerosis. Assay: immunoSEQ multiplex PCR; the TCRdb copy retains only in-frame clones and omits some. The top ten hold roughly 0.22% of the sample, which has 74,000 or so clones, just over 90% seen once. The material was CD4+ T cells from peripheral blood mononuclear cells, obtained before pregnancy. The source is a female donor with multiple sclerosis, enrolled in a pregnancy study. Each CDR3 is given with its conserved first and last residue. D genes are given only for firm matches. Clone sizes are given selectively: once, few, many, or a class where the clone is expanded.

d_gene	v_gene	j_gene	abundance	CDR3aa	CDR3nt
.	TRBV14	TRBJ1-1	.	CASSLRTVMNTEAFF	TGTGCCAGCAGCCTACGGACAGTCATGAACACTGAAGCTTTCTTT
TRBD2	TRBV19	TRBJ2-5	.	CASSISLGGRETQYF	TGTGCCAGTAGTATATCGCTGGGGGGGAGGGAGACCCAGTACTTC
TRBD1	TRBV18	TRBJ1-1	.	CASSPLTTGGTEAFF	TGTGCCAGCTCACCACTCACGACAGGGGGCACTGAAGCTTTCTTT
.	TRBV9	TRBJ1-6	.	CASSVGLQVPSPLHF	TGTGCCAGCAGCGTAGGTCTGCAGGTTCCCTCACCCCTCCACTTT
.	TRBV5-6	TRBJ2-1	.	CASSLATGVHVEQFF	TGTGCCAGCAGCTTGGCGACGGGGGTACACGTTGAGCAGTTCTTC
TRBD1	TRBV5-4	TRBJ1-2	.	CASSLAFTGTDYGYTF	TGTGCCAGCAGCCTGGCCTTTACCGGGACAGACTATGGCTACACCTTC
.	TRBV5-8	TRBJ1-1	.	CASSSGGTVRNTEAFF	TGTGCCAGCAGCTCGGGGGGGACCGTAAGGAACACTGAAGCTTTCTTT
.	TRBV6-5	TRBJ1-2	.	CASSYFRTGHGYTF	TGTGCCAGCAGTTACTTCAGAACAGGCCATGGCTACACCTTC
TRBD2	TRBV7-9	TRBJ2-3	.	CASSLLRGSDTQYF	TGTGCCAGCAGCTTACTCCGCGGGAGTGATACGCAGTATTTT
TRBD1	TRBV11-2	TRBJ1-5	few	CASSKTGESNQPQHF	TGTGCCAGCAGCAAGACAGGGGAGAGCAATCAGCCCCAGCATTTT
.	TRBV9	TRBJ2-7	.	CASSYRAGESYEQYF	TGTGCCAGCAGCTACAGGGCTGGGGAGTCCTACGAGCAGTACTTC
.	TRBV7-2	TRBJ2-7	.	CASSLDSLAYYEQYF	TGTGCCAGCAGCTTAGACTCTCTAGCGTACTACGAGCAGTACTTC
.	TRBV19	TRBJ1-5	.	CASSSGQTQPQHF	TGTGCCAGTAGTTCCGGACAGACTCAGCCCCAGCATTTT
.	TRBV5-4	TRBJ2-1	once	CASSLPRDNEQFF	TGTGCCAGCAGCTTACCCAGGGACAATGAGCAGTTCTTC
TRBD1	TRBV19	TRBJ2-7	few	CASRNRGGYEQYF	TGTGCCAGTAGAAACAGGGGTGGGTACGAGCAGTACTTC
.	TRBV10-3	TRBJ1-1	.	CAISGGEETEAFF	TGTGCCATCAGTGGTGGGGAGGAGACTGAAGCTTTCTTT
.	TRBV19	TRBJ2-3	.	CASSIAATATSTDTQYF	TGTGCCAGTAGTATAGCGGCGACAGCGACTAGCACAGATACGCAGTATTTT
.	TRBV7-8	TRBJ1-3	.	CASSSRRPYGNTIYF	TGTGCCAGCAGCTCCCGGAGGCCTTATGGAAACACCATATATTTT
TRBD1	TRBV19	TRBJ1-5	.	CATSGTGGYQPQHF	TGTGCCACCTCCGGGACAGGGGGTTATCAGCCCCAGCATTTT
.	TRBV5-1	TRBJ2-2	.	CASSFGNTGELFF	TGCGCCAGCAGCTTCGGGAACACCGGGGAGCTGTTTTTT
.	TRBV28	TRBJ1-2	once	CASTPMGGGMRPNYGYTF	TGTGCCAGCACCCCGATGGGCGGGGGCATGCGTCCTAACTATGGCTACACCTTC
.	TRBV30	TRBJ2-7	once	CAWARDFSYEQYF	TGTGCCTGGGCTCGGGACTTCTCCTACGAGCAGTACTTC
.	TRBV19	TRBJ1-4	.	CASSTGVNEKLFF	TGTGCCAGTAGTACAGGGGTTAATGAAAAACTGTTTTTT
TRBD1	TRBV29-1	TRBJ2-5	.	CSVVTGEETQYF	TGCAGCGTTGTTACAGGGGAAGAGACCCAGTACTTC
TRBD1	TRBV5-8	TRBJ1-3	.	CASSQGTAGNTIYF	TGTGCCAGCAGCCAGGGGACAGCTGGAAACACCATATATTTT
TRBD2	TRBV4-2	TRBJ2-1	.	CASSQLLAGKNEQFF	TGTGCCAGCAGCCAACTTCTAGCGGGGAAGAACGAGCAGTTCTTC
.	TRBV6-1	TRBJ1-2	.	CASSGPGRGGYTF	TGTGCCAGCAGTGGACCGGGGAGGGGCGGCTACACCTTC
TRBD1	TRBV11-2	TRBJ2-2	.	CAGSQGVVGTGELFF	TGTGCCGGATCACAGGGGGTCGTCGGCACCGGGGAGCTGTTTTTT
TRBD1	TRBV10-1	TRBJ2-1	once	CASSLTGYNEQFF	TGCGCCAGCAGTTTGACAGGGTACAATGAGCAGTTCTTC
TRBD1	TRBV28	TRBJ2-7	.	CASSPPGQATYEQYF	TGTGCCAGCAGTCCTCCGGGACAGGCGACCTACGAGCAGTACTTC
TRBD1	TRBV11-2	TRBJ2-7	.	CASSQGQDVFYEQYF	TGTGCCAGCAGCCAGGGACAGGATGTCTTCTACGAGCAGTACTTC
TRBD1	TRBV6-6	TRBJ1-5	.	CASRLQGAGNQPQHF	TGTGCCAGCAGACTACAGGGGGCTGGCAATCAGCCCCAGCATTTT
.	TRBV9	TRBJ1-3	.	CASSATFWGLGNTIYF	TGTGCCAGCAGCGCCACTTTCTGGGGGCTTGGAAACACCATATATTTT
TRBD1	TRBV5-7	TRBJ1-6	.	CASSPAGDDRGPTSPLHF	TGTGCCAGCAGCCCCGCGGGAGATGACAGGGGGCCAACTTCACCCCTCCACTTT
.	TRBV11-2	TRBJ1-2	.	CASSLSRGGYGYTF	TGTGCCAGCAGCTTATCCCGGGGTGGCTATGGCTACACCTTC
.	TRBV10-3	TRBJ1-1	.	CAISDYRVNTEAFF	TGTGCCATCAGTGATTACAGGGTGAACACTGAAGCTTTCTTT
TRBD1	TRBV5-1	TRBJ2-1	.	CASSSRQGGMSYNEQFF	TGCGCCAGCAGCTCCCGACAGGGGGGGATGTCCTACAATGAGCAGTTCTTC
.	TRBV27	TRBJ1-5	.	CASSPGTGGAQHF	TGTGCCAGCAGTCCCGGGACCGGGGGGGCCCAGCATTTT
TRBD2	TRBV10-1	TRBJ2-3	once	CASSVAGGPTDTQYF	TGCGCCAGCAGTGTAGCGGGAGGGCCAACAGATACGCAGTATTTT
.	TRBV7-8	TRBJ1-2	.	CASSLWGEGTNYGYTF	TGTGCCAGCAGCTTATGGGGGGAAGGGACCAACTATGGCTACACCTTC
TRBD1	TRBV29-1	TRBJ1-1	.	CSVEVGGDTEAFF	TGCAGCGTTGAAGTAGGGGGCGACACTGAAGCTTTCTTT
.	TRBV10-2	TRBJ2-5	.	CASKKGPGQETQYF	TGCGCCAGCAAAAAGGGGCCAGGCCAAGAGACCCAGTACTTC
.	TRBV6-6	TRBJ1-4	.	CASRTGTTNEKLFF	TGTGCCAGCAGGACGGGAACAACTAATGAAAAACTGTTTTTT
TRBD2	TRBV2	TRBJ2-1	.	CATRLAGYNEQFF	TGTGCCACCAGACTAGCGGGTTACAATGAGCAGTTCTTC
.	TRBV27	TRBJ2-2	.	CASSLLDSSTGELFF	TGTGCCAGCAGTTTATTGGACAGCTCCACCGGGGAGCTGTTTTTT
TRBD1	TRBV5-1	TRBJ2-7	.	CASRKTGGGDEQYF	TGCGCCAGCAGGAAGACAGGGGGCGGTGACGAGCAGTACTTC
.	TRBV7-9	TRBJ1-2	.	CASSLRGAQGYGYTF	TGTGCCAGCAGCTTAAGGGGAGCACAGGGTTATGGCTACACCTTC
.	TRBV6-1	TRBJ1-1	.	CASSAPLNVNTEAFF	TGTGCCAGCAGTGCCCCTCTAAACGTGAACACTGAAGCTTTCTTT
TRBD1	TRBV5-4	TRBJ2-7	.	CASSLRQGAPEQYF	TGTGCCAGCAGCTTGCGACAGGGGGCACCCGAGCAGTACTTC
TRBD1	TRBV9	TRBJ1-3	.	CASSATGFTGNTIYF	TGTGCCAGCAGCGCGACAGGGTTCACTGGAAACACCATATATTTT
.	TRBV7-6	TRBJ2-1	.	CASSLDGNYNEQFF	TGTGCCAGCAGCTTAGACGGGAACTACAATGAGCAGTTCTTC
.	TRBV30	TRBJ1-2	.	CARRQADGYTF	TGTGCCCGTAGACAGGCGGATGGCTACACCTTC
TRBD2	TRBV6-1	TRBJ2-3	.	CASSESAGGADTQYF	TGTGCCAGCAGTGAATCAGCGGGGGGGGCAGATACGCAGTATTTT